Reported below is one TCR beta chain. Its antigen is not identified. Germline V lookup: CDR1 MNHEY, CDR2 SVGAGI. Trimming took 2 bases from V and 3 from J, leaving 9 bases between them. The CDR3 sequence is 14 residues long. The repertoire was sequenced with immunoSEQ multiplex PCR; TCRdb's copy has only in-frame clones and lacks some. The table shows around 63,000 clones, with 75% to 90% occurring only once. These data originate in a study of OX40 agonist ivuxolimab in advanced cancers. Study context: Three patients responded partially, comprising one with hepatocellular carcinoma and two with cutaneous melanoma. Regarding the study as a whole: Mean expanded clone counts were higher in CD8+ than CD4+ T cells.

This TCR was recovered from an adult with an advanced solid tumor such as melanoma, head and neck, liver or kidney cancer. The source was CD4+ or CD8+ T cells sorted from blood, collected in a trial of the OX40 agonist ivuxolimab. This sequence joins TRBV6-5 and TRBJ2-3; either TRBD1 or TRBD2 may fit D (5 bases each). The CDR3 coding sequence is TGTGCCAGCAGTTACATCAGGGAGACAGATACGCAGTATTTT. Its protein product is CASSYIRETDTQYF.